This TCR beta chain was sequenced during a study of a mutant IDH1 vaccine in newly diagnosed glioma. About the study: Treated patients were about 60% male, around 40% female, mean age 40.4 years. Patients were pretreated with radiotherapy, temozolomide, or both, mostly both. The study's findings and limits: The occurrence of vaccine-induced immune responses was seen in around 95% of patients.

Germline loops: CDR1 SGHVS, CDR2 FQNEAQ. Germline trimming cut 6 bases from V and 5 bases from J; bases unmatched to any gene: 8. CDR3 length: 15 amino acids. Time point: baseline, week 1 (first vaccination visit). Regarding treatment: pre-vaccination baseline after standard-of-care therapy. The astrocytomas were IDH1-mutant, ATRX-negative, and WHO grade 3 or 4. As to this clone: What it binds is unknown.

Using immunoSEQ multiplex PCR, the repertoire was profiled, and TCRdb retains in-frame clones only, with some absent. This table has over 15,000 clones, around 95% appearing once. The sample in question was peripheral blood mononuclear cells (PBMCs), obtained from a glioma patient treated with radiotherapy, temozolomide or both. The chain employs TRBV7-8 and TRBJ2-7; 12 bases map to TRBD2. This receptor was taken from a woman between 18 and 29 years old with glioma. Some clones in this sample may be carry-over from other donors' samples. The CDR3 region is CASRLTSGGYDEQYF. DNA for the CDR3: TGTGCCAGCAGATTAACTAGCGGGGGGTACGACGAGCAGTACTTC.